The entry that follows covers one T cell receptor (beta chain) sequence. Its matching antigen is unknown. The data belong to a study of T cell repertoires in cytomegalovirus infection. About the study: Public signatures in TCR beta pointed to CMV infection and matching HLA type.

V dropped 4 bases and J dropped 8; count of bases not matched to a gene: 10. This CDR3 spans 17 amino acids. Germline-derived CDR1 and CDR2 are MNHNS and SASEGT. MiXCR, run by TCRdb on the reads, gives a single entry per CDR3 protein. The profile covers roughly 320,000 distinct CDR3 sequences, with more than 9% appearing a single time and around 4.5% taken by the ten largest. Study findings and constraints: Carriers of CMV plus the relevant HLA were identified by cumulative public TCR beta family frequency.

This clonotype was obtained from a human donor in good health (CMV status not recorded). Some clones in this sample may be carry-over from other donors' samples. The material sequenced was PBMCs. The J gene is TRBJ2-1, the V gene TRBV6-1, with 14 bases aligning to TRBD2. CDR3 protein: CASSVLPGLAGVHEQFF. The CDR3 nucleotides are TGTGCCAGCAGTGTCCTACCGGGACTAGCGGGAGTACATGAGCAGTTCTTC.